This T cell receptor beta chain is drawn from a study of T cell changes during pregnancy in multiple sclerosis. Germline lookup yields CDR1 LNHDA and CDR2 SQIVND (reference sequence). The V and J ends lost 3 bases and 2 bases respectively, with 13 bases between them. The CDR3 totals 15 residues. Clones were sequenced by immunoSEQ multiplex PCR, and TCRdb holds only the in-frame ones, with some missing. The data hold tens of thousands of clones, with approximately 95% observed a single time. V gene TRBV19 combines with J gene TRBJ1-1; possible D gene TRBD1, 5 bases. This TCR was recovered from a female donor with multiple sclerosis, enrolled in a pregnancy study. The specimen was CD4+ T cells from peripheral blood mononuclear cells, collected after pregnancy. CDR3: CASSILGVLNTEAFF. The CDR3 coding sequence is TGTGCCAGTAGTATTTTAGGGGTTTTAAACACTGAAGCTTTCTTT.